This T cell receptor (beta chain) originates from a study of T-cell reconstitution after alpha-beta-depleted transplantation in children. Regarding the study as a whole: Reportedly, only several hundred clones from non-depleted graft cells drove alpha-beta T-cell counts at about two months. T-cell numbers and diversity one year post-transplant derived largely from freshly generated T cells. The study traced high day-60 TCRbeta diversity in some patients to surviving recipient T cells and thymic progenitors.

This clonotype was counted ten times or more. What it recognizes is unknown. Unique molecular identifiers were incorporated during preparation of the TCRbeta library. TCRdb passed the PCR reads through MiXCR, listing each CDR3 protein once. This table holds about a million distinct CDR3 sequences, about 26% found once. Trimming pared 2 bases from V and 3 bases from J, leaving 11 bases between. CDR3 length: 14 residues. CDR1 and CDR2 (germline): SGHRS, YFSETQ. The V gene is TRBV5-1, the J gene TRBJ2-5, with D possibly being TRBD1 (6 bases). The receptor comes from a boy less than two years old who had a stem cell transplant for SCID, so the T cells may come from the graft donor. The sample here was PBMCs, mostly from graft donor cells, taken 360 days after TCRalphabeta/CD19-depleted stem cell transplant. As DNA, the CDR3 is TGCGCCAGCAGCTTAGGGGGTGGAGAAGAGACCCAGTACTTC. Its translation: CASSLGGGEETQYF.